A selection of T cell receptor beta chains follows, all from one sample in a study of CD8 T cells in Susac syndrome. TCRdb independently ran MiXCR on the immunoSEQ multiplex PCR reads; one entry per CDR3 protein. The profile shows about 150,000 distinct CDR3 sequences, about 95% of them singletons. Sequencing was carried out using CD4+ T cells from PBMCs. The receptors here all came from a human donor with Susac syndrome. Both conserved end residues are part of each CDR3. The order of the fields is V gene, clone size, D gene, J gene, CDR3 protein, CDR3 DNA. The D gene is left open where the match is weak. Clone sizes are given selectively: once, few, many, or a class where the clone is expanded.

>TRBV25-1|NA|NA|TRBJ1-2
CASSEFGNSLYGYTF
TGTGCCAGCAGTGAATTTGGCAACTCCCTCTATGGCTACACCTTC
>TRBV7-2|once|NA|TRBJ2-1
CASRPAWGVYNEQFF
TGTGCCAGCAGACCGGCGTGGGGGGTCTACAATGAGCAGTTCTTC
>TRBV6-6|NA|NA|TRBJ1-1
CASLQLPEAFF
TGTGCCAGCCTACAACTTCCAGAAGCTTTCTTT
>TRBV7-2|NA|NA|TRBJ2-3
CASSLDSAGSQYF
TGTGCCAGCAGCTTAGACTCCGCCGGTTCGCAGTATTTT
>TRBV4-2|NA|TRBD2|TRBJ2-3
CASSQVALAGGHTSTDTQYF
TGTGCCAGCAGCCAAGTTGCCCTAGCGGGGGGCCATACTAGCACAGATACGCAGTATTTT
>TRBV24-1|NA|TRBD2|TRBJ2-1
CATSDPSGGARNEQFF
TGTGCCACCAGTGATCCGAGCGGGGGGGCAAGGAATGAGCAGTTCTTC
>TRBV20-1|NA|TRBD2|TRBJ2-1
CSATGLAGGYGDEQFF
TGCAGTGCTACCGGACTAGCGGGGGGCTACGGGGATGAGCAGTTCTTC
>TRBV7-9|once|NA|TRBJ2-5
CASSQKGETQYF
TGTGCCAGCAGCCAAAAGGGGGAGACCCAGTACTTC
>TRBV5-4|NA|NA|TRBJ2-7
CASSLQNYEQYF
TGTGCCAGCAGCTTGCAGAACTACGAGCAGTACTTC
>TRBV7-9|NA|NA|TRBJ2-1
CASSPGPFNEQFF
TGTGCCAGCAGCCCAGGGCCGTTCAATGAGCAGTTCTTC
>TRBV28|NA|NA|TRBJ1-5
CASRPPGQPQHF
TGTGCCAGCAGGCCCCCCGGTCAGCCCCAGCATTTT
>TRBV20-1|NA|NA|TRBJ2-7
CSANAGTAGQYF
TGCAGTGCCAACGCGGGGACAGCGGGGCAGTACTTC
>TRBV7-2|NA|NA|TRBJ2-3
CASSRYHTDTQYF
TGTGCCAGCAGCCGATACCACACAGATACGCAGTATTTT
>TRBV7-2|NA|NA|TRBJ1-1
CASSLGRGAFF
TGTGCCAGCAGCTTAGGACGTGGAGCTTTCTTT
>TRBV25-1|NA|NA|TRBJ1-2
CASRSRFNYGYTF
TGTGCCAGCAGGAGCAGATTTAACTATGGCTACACCTTC
>TRBV25-1|NA|TRBD2|TRBJ2-1
CASSETSGGASEQFF
TGTGCCAGCAGTGAAACTAGCGGGGGGGCAAGTGAGCAGTTCTTC
>TRBV20-1|NA|NA|TRBJ2-5
CSASTAQETQYF
TGCAGTGCCTCGACAGCTCAAGAGACCCAGTACTTC
>TRBV29-1|once|NA|TRBJ2-7
CSVGTFLGHEQYF
TGCAGCGTTGGGACATTCCTTGGCCACGAGCAGTACTTC
>TRBV25-1|NA|NA|TRBJ2-2
CASSVQGRELFF
TGTGCCAGCAGTGTGCAGGGAAGGGAGCTGTTTTTT
>TRBV29-1|NA|TRBD2|TRBJ2-5
CSVGTSGPGGETQYF
TGCAGCGTCGGGACTAGCGGGCCCGGCGGGGAGACCCAGTACTTC
>TRBV5-1|NA|NA|TRBJ2-7
CASSLAGTYEQYF
TGTGCCAGCAGCTTAGCCGGGACCTACGAGCAGTACTTC
>TRBV19|NA|TRBD1|TRBJ2-7
CASTAQGDSYEQYF
TGTGCCAGTACCGCACAGGGGGACTCCTACGAGCAGTACTTC
>TRBV6-6|NA|NA|TRBJ1-5
CASRDRASNQPQHF
TGTGCCAGCAGGGACAGAGCAAGCAATCAGCCCCAGCATTTT
>TRBV20-1|NA|NA|TRBJ2-7
CSAGYAVSTYEQYF
TGCAGTGCCGGGTACGCGGTCAGCACCTACGAGCAGTACTTC
>TRBV7-9|NA|NA|TRBJ1-1
CASRRGGGNTEAFF
TGTGCCAGCAGAAGAGGAGGCGGGAACACTGAAGCTTTCTTT
>TRBV20-1|NA|NA|TRBJ2-2
CSAIYLGDLFF
TGCAGTGCGATATATCTAGGGGATCTGTTTTTT
>TRBV5-4|NA|TRBD2|TRBJ2-3
CATGVAGVSRTDTQYF
TGTGCCACCGGGGTAGCGGGGGTCTCCCGCACAGATACGCAGTATTTT
>TRBV6-1|NA|NA|TRBJ1-1
CASRIGPSTEAFF
TGTGCCAGCAGAATCGGACCGAGCACTGAAGCTTTCTTT
>TRBV23-1|NA|NA|TRBJ1-2
CASSLGGVSGYTF
TGCGCCAGCAGTCTCGGGGGCGTAAGTGGCTACACCTTC
>TRBV3-1|NA|NA|TRBJ2-1
CASSQGPGKVNEQFF
TGTGCCAGCAGCCAAGGTCCAGGGAAGGTCAATGAGCAGTTCTTC
>TRBV10-3|NA|NA|TRBJ1-6
CAISGSNSPLHF
TGTGCCATCTCTGGCTCCAATTCACCCCTCCACTTT
>TRBV20-1|NA|NA|TRBJ2-5
CSARDRIRAQETQYF
TGCAGTGCTAGAGATCGGATCAGGGCCCAAGAGACCCAGTACTTC
>TRBV5-1|NA|NA|TRBJ2-3
CASSLAIGGSTDTQYF
TGCGCCAGCAGCTTGGCAATCGGGGGCTCCACAGATACGCAGTATTTT
>TRBV29-1|NA|TRBD1|TRBJ1-3
CSVVTGGLGTIYF
TGCAGCGTTGTGACAGGGGGCTTGGGCACCATATATTTT
>TRBV9|NA|TRBD1|TRBJ1-1
CASSVVTGQGGGEAFF
TGTGCCAGCAGCGTAGTGACGGGACAGGGAGGTGGTGAAGCTTTCTTT
>TRBV29-1|NA|NA|TRBJ2-6
CSVEERQAFTSGANVLTF
TGCAGCGTTGAAGAAAGACAGGCCTTCACCTCTGGGGCCAACGTCCTGACTTTC
>TRBV6-5|NA|NA|TRBJ1-1
CASIARQLGTEAFF
TGTGCCAGCATTGCCCGACAACTAGGCACTGAAGCTTTCTTT
>TRBV19|NA|TRBD1|TRBJ1-6
CASGDRGYNSPLHF
TGTGCCAGTGGGGACAGGGGTTATAATTCACCCCTCCACTTT
>TRBV7-2|once|TRBD1|TRBJ1-2
CASSPDPGGEGYTF
TGTGCCAGCAGCCCCGATCCAGGGGGCGAGGGCTACACCTTC
>TRBV2|NA|TRBD1|TRBJ2-1
CASSELAGGGEQFF
TGTGCCAGCAGTGAACTCGCAGGGGGCGGGGAGCAGTTCTTC
>TRBV27|NA|NA|TRBJ2-1
CASSFAGVYNEQFF
TGTGCCAGCAGTTTCGCCGGGGTCTACAATGAGCAGTTCTTC
>TRBV7-2|once|TRBD2|TRBJ2-1
CASSLVSSGAASWFF
TGTGCCAGCAGCTTAGTATCTAGCGGGGCCGCCTCTTGGTTCTTC
>TRBV6-1|NA|NA|TRBJ1-2
CASSLFRDQFGYGYTF
TGTGCCAGCAGCCTTTTCCGGGACCAATTCGGCTATGGCTACACCTTC
>TRBV5-6|NA|NA|TRBJ1-6
CAISGRGNSPLHF
TGTGCCATCTCGGGACGGGGAAATTCACCCCTCCACTTT
>TRBV4-3|NA|NA|TRBJ2-5
CASSHQGVETQYF
TGCGCCAGCAGCCATCAGGGTGTAGAGACCCAGTACTTC
>TRBV29-1|once|NA|TRBJ1-1
CSVVVTEAFF
TGCAGCGTTGTTGTCACTGAAGCTTTCTTT
>TRBV5-6|NA|NA|TRBJ2-5
CASSRGGGIRGTQYF
TGTGCCAGCAGCCGCGGAGGAGGGATTCGGGGGACCCAGTACTTC
>TRBV4-1|few|NA|TRBJ2-1
CASSIGTTSYNEQFF
TGCGCCAGCAGCATAGGGACAACCTCCTACAATGAGCAGTTCTTC
>TRBV7-7|NA|NA|TRBJ2-5
CASSANQETQYF
TGTGCCAGCAGCGCCAACCAAGAGACCCAGTACTTC
>TRBV9|NA|NA|TRBJ2-4
CASSVDIAKNIQYF
TGTGCCAGCAGCGTAGACATAGCCAAAAACATTCAGTACTTC
>TRBV6-6|NA|TRBD1|TRBJ1-2
CAAGSGGEGYTF
TGTGCTGCTGGGTCAGGGGGCGAGGGCTACACCTTC
>TRBV6-5|NA|TRBD1|TRBJ1-5
CATRGEMGNQPQHF
TGTGCCACCAGGGGGGAAATGGGCAATCAGCCCCAGCATTTT
>TRBV3-1|NA|NA|TRBJ1-1
CASSQHGGNTEAFF
TGTGCCAGCAGCCAACATGGAGGAAACACTGAAGCTTTCTTT
>TRBV20-1|NA|TRBD2|TRBJ2-1
CSATPVAGGPRNEQFF
TGCAGTGCTACGCCTGTGGCGGGGGGGCCGAGGAATGAGCAGTTCTTC
>TRBV7-8|NA|NA|TRBJ2-7
CASSLLDSLGYEQYF
TGTGCCAGCAGCCTATTGGACAGCCTCGGCTACGAGCAGTACTTC
>TRBV7-2|NA|NA|TRBJ2-1
CASSSTRYEQFF
TGTGCCAGCAGCTCCACTAGGTATGAGCAGTTCTTC
>TRBV19|NA|NA|TRBJ1-1
CASTQRGGTEAFF
TGTGCCAGTACTCAACGGGGGGGGACTGAAGCTTTCTTT